The rows below give T cell receptor beta chains drawn from one sample of a study of glioma-infiltrating T cells. TCRdb fed the multiplex PCR reads into MiXCR, producing one record per CDR3 protein. This table has about 140,000 distinct CDR3 sequences, around 40% appearing once. The sample consisted of glioma tissue, nonneoplastic brain tissue, or PBMCs (not recorded which). These TCRs come from a human donor with low-grade glioma or glioblastoma, undergoing nonglioma brain surgery, or in good health (not recorded which). The CDR3 runs from the conserved cysteine through the conserved F or W. Each record gives: CDR3 DNA, CDR3 protein, clone size, D gene, V gene, J gene. The D gene is left open where the match is weak. The size of a clone is reported for some rows only, either as once, few or many, or as a class for expanded clones.

TGTGCCAGCGGGACGTTCGAGACCCAGTACTTC	CASGTFETQYF	.	.	TRBV12-3/TRBV12-4	TRBJ2-5
TGTGCCAGCAGTCCATTAGTCCCTTTCACAGATACGCAGTATTTT	CASSPLVPFTDTQYF	many	.	TRBV6-1	TRBJ2-3
TGTGCCAGCAGTTACCGGACTCCAAGCTACGAGCAGTACTTC	CASSYRTPSYEQYF	.	.	TRBV27	TRBJ2-7
TGTGCCATCAGTGAACAGGGTATGGGCTACACCTTC	CAISEQGMGYTF	.	.	TRBV10-3	TRBJ1-2
TGCAGTGCTAGAGATCATCCTAGCGGGAAAAGCACAGATACGCAGTATTTT	CSARDHPSGKSTDTQYF	.	TRBD2	TRBV20-1	TRBJ2-3
TGTGCCAGCAGTTACTCGAGTTGGCCGAACACTGAAGCTTTCTTT	CASSYSSWPNTEAFF	few	.	TRBV6-5	TRBJ1-1
TGTGCCAGTAGTATTTTCGAGGGCTACGATACGCAGTATTTT	CASSIFEGYDTQYF	.	.	TRBV19	TRBJ2-3
TGCGCCAGCAGCCAGGACAGGGTGGGGGGTGAAGCTTTCTTT	CASSQDRVGGEAFF	.	TRBD1	TRBV4-1	TRBJ1-1
TGTGCCAGCAGCTTAACAGGGGGTGGTGAAAAGACCCAGTACTTC	CASSLTGGGEKTQYF	few	.	TRBV7-3	TRBJ2-5
TGTGCCAGCAGCTTTCTGTACAGGGGCAACGAGCAGTACTTC	CASSFLYRGNEQYF	.	TRBD1	TRBV11-1	TRBJ2-7
TGTGCCAGCAGTAGAGGGAGGGGCGCGGACACTGAAGCTTTCTTT	CASSRGRGADTEAFF	few	.	TRBV6-1	TRBJ1-1
TGCGCCAGCAGCAAAGGATCGGGGGGCGGCACAGATACGCAGTATTTT	CASSKGSGGGTDTQYF	.	.	TRBV4-1	TRBJ2-3
TGCGCCAGCAGCCAAGATCACGGGGTAGGTACTGAAGCTTTCTTT	CASSQDHGVGTEAFF	.	.	TRBV4-1	TRBJ1-1
TGTGCCAGCAGTTCACAGTTTCCAGATACGCAGTATTTT	CASSSQFPDTQYF	few	.	TRBV28	TRBJ2-3
TGTGCCAGTAAGGGGGCAAGCTACGAGCAGTACTTC	CASKGASYEQYF	.	TRBD1	TRBV19	TRBJ2-7
TGTGCCAGCTCAATTGAGGGGGATACGCAGTATTTT	CASSIEGDTQYF	few	.	TRBV6-2/TRBV6-3	TRBJ2-3
TGTGCCAGCAGTGAGAGGGGGGCGAGCACAGATACGCAGTATTTT	CASSERGASTDTQYF	.	.	TRBV6-2/TRBV6-3	TRBJ2-3
TGTGCCAGCAGTGAAGGGGCCACCTACAATGAGCAGTTCTTC	CASSEGATYNEQFF	many	.	TRBV6-1	TRBJ2-1
TGTGCCAGCACTGACCCCGGGACAGGATCGCCCCAGCATTTT	CASTDPGTGSPQHF	many	TRBD1	TRBV6-1	TRBJ1-5
TGTGCCAGCAGTCGGACAATGAACTATGGCTACACCTTC	CASSRTMNYGYTF	many	.	TRBV6-1	TRBJ1-2
TGCAGTGCTAACAAGGTTTCGGGTCAGCCCCAGCATTTT	CSANKVSGQPQHF	.	.	TRBV20-1	TRBJ1-5
TGTGCCAGTAGTCACAACCCTCTCAGCCCCGAAGCTTTCTTT	CASSHNPLSPEAFF	.	.	TRBV19	TRBJ1-1
TGCACCTCGGGGCACGGTCAAAACACCGGGGAGCTGTTTTTT	CTSGHGQNTGELFF	.	.	TRBV20-1	TRBJ2-2
TGTGCCAGCAGCAGACTTGCGGGTTACAATGAGCAGTTCTTC	CASSRLAGYNEQFF	.	.	TRBV13	TRBJ2-1
TGTGCCAGCAGCCTAGGACAGGGATATCAGCCCCAGCATTTT	CASSLGQGYQPQHF	.	TRBD1	TRBV28	TRBJ1-5
TGTGCCAGTAGTCCAAACAGGGGCCCCTACGAGCAGTACTTC	CASSPNRGPYEQYF	.	TRBD1	TRBV19	TRBJ2-7
TGTGCCAGCGGAATATTGGGTAGCACAGATACGCAGTATTTT	CASGILGSTDTQYF	few	.	TRBV3-1	TRBJ2-3
TGCGCCAGCAGCCAAGAAACGGATACCTTCACCCTCCACTTT	CASSQETDTFTLHF	few	.	TRBV4-3	TRBJ1-6
TGTGCCAGCAGCCCTAAAGCGGGGAGCACAGATACGCAGTATTTT	CASSPKAGSTDTQYF	.	TRBD2	TRBV3-1	TRBJ2-3
TGCAGTGCTCCGGGGGGGGACAGGGTGTTCCAAGAGACCCAGTACTTC	CSAPGGDRVFQETQYF	.	.	TRBV20-1	TRBJ2-5
TGCGCCAGCAGCCCAGCTACTAGGTTAGAGGAGCAGTTCTTC	CASSPATRLEEQFF	.	.	TRBV4-3	TRBJ2-1
TGTGCCAGCAGCCCCGTCCCGGGACTAGGGAAACTGTTTTTT	CASSPVPGLGKLFF	few	.	TRBV7-2	TRBJ1-4
TGCAGCGTCGTGTACTGGGACCGCGAAGAGACCCAGTACTTC	CSVVYWDREETQYF	.	.	TRBV29-1	TRBJ2-5
TGTGCCAGCATGGGGTTCCGGGCTAGCACAGATACGCAGTATTTT	CASMGFRASTDTQYF	few	.	TRBV28	TRBJ2-3
TGTGCCAGCACCATAGGACAGGGTATTTCACCCCTCCACTTT	CASTIGQGISPLHF	.	TRBD1	TRBV28	TRBJ1-6
TGTGCCAGCAGTGGGGGCTACGAGCAGTACTTC	CASSGGYEQYF	.	.	TRBV12-3/TRBV12-4	TRBJ2-7
TGTGCCAACGAAGGGGAGTATGGCTACACCTTC	CANEGEYGYTF	.	.	TRBV28	TRBJ1-2
TGTGCCAGCAGACGTTTTAGCTCTGGAAACACCATATATTTT	CASRRFSSGNTIYF	.	.	TRBV28	TRBJ1-3
TGCAGCGTTGAGGTATTAGCGGGTGGTGTGACCCAGTACTTC	CSVEVLAGGVTQYF	.	TRBD2	TRBV29-1	TRBJ2-5
TGTGCCAGCAGACAAGGACAGGGGGGAAGCTCCTACGAGCAGTACTTC	CASRQGQGGSSYEQYF	.	TRBD1	TRBV12-3/TRBV12-4	TRBJ2-7
TGTGCCAGCAGCTCCCATGGGACAGACTACGAGCAGTACTTC	CASSSHGTDYEQYF	.	TRBD1	TRBV7-9	TRBJ2-7
TGTGCCAGCAGTCAACTGACTAGCGGGAGTCTGGGGGAGCAGTACTTC	CASSQLTSGSLGEQYF	.	TRBD2	TRBV28	TRBJ2-7
TGTGCCAGCGGTGACAGAGTCTATGGCTACACCTTC	CASGDRVYGYTF	.	.	TRBV27	TRBJ1-2
TGTGCCAGCAGTCACGGGACAGGACTAGCCAAAAACATTCAGTACTTC	CASSHGTGLAKNIQYF	few	TRBD1	TRBV27	TRBJ2-4
TGCAGTGCTAGGGATAGGAGGACAGGGTTTTCTCAGCCCCAGCATTTT	CSARDRRTGFSQPQHF	.	TRBD1	TRBV20-1	TRBJ1-5
TGTGCCAGCAGTCAGGGTTTATACGAGCAGTACTTC	CASSQGLYEQYF	.	.	TRBV6-1	TRBJ2-7
TGCAGCGAGTCAGGGGGAAGCTCCTACAATGAGCAGTTCTTC	CSESGGSSYNEQFF	few	TRBD1	TRBV20-1	TRBJ2-1